One sample yielded the 3 T cell receptor beta chains listed below, sequenced in a study of T cell changes during pregnancy in multiple sclerosis. Some clones are missing from TCRdb's copy, which holds only in-frame ones; the method was immunoSEQ multiplex PCR. The profile covers around 70,000 clones, with 92% appearing a single time and 1.5% to 2% taken by the ten largest. This material consisted of peripheral blood, taken in the first trimester of pregnancy. The origin of the receptors is a female donor in good health, enrolled as a control in a pregnancy study.

J is TRBJ2-5 and V is TRBV19; D might be TRBD1 (5 bases). Looked up from germline, CDR1 is LNHDA and CDR2 is SQIVND (reference sequence). The CDR3 sequence is 13 residues long. Trimming took off 0 bases at V and 5 bases at J, with 7 bases between the two ends. In DNA, the CDR3 is TGTGCCAGTAGTATAGATTCAGGGGAGACCCAGTACTTC. It yields the protein CASSIDSGETQYF.

The genes are TRBV6-1 and TRBJ2-3; the match to TRBD2 covers 12 bases. V was clipped by 1 base and J by 4 bases; unmatched bases: 0. CDR1 is MNHNS, CDR2 SASEGT, per germline. CDR3 size: 15 residues. The CDR3 bases are TGTGCCAGCAGTGAAGGACTAGCGGGAGCAGATACGCAGTATTTT. It is translated as CASSEGLAGADTQYF.

The CDR3 DNA is TGCGCCAGCAGCTTGAAACTAGCGGGATCGAACACCGGGGAGCTGTTTTTT. Residues: CASSLKLAGSNTGELFF. The chain combines TRBV5-1 with TRBJ2-2, with TRBD2 matching 10 bases. The ends lost 1 base at V and 0 bases at J; junction bases unmatched: 3. Germline CDR1 reads SGHRS; CDR2 reads YFSETQ. The CDR3 totals 17 residues.